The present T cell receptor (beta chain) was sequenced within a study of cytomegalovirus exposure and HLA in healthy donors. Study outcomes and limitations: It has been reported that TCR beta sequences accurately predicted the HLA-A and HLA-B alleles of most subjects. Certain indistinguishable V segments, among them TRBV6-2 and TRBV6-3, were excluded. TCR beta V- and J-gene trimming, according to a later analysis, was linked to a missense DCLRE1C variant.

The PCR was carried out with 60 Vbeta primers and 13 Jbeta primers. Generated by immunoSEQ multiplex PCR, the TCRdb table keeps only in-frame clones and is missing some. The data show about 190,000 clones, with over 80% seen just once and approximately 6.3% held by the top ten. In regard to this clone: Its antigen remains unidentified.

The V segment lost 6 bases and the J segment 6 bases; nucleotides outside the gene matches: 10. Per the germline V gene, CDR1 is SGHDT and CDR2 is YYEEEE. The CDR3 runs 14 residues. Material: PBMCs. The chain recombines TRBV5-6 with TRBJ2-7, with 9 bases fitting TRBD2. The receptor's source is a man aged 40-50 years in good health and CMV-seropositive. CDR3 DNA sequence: TGTGCCAGCAACTTACCGGGACTAGCAAGCGAGCAGTACTTC. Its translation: CASNLPGLASEQYF.